The rows below give T cell receptor beta chains drawn from one sample of a study of technical replicates of blood from a few donors. Clones were sequenced by immunoSEQ multiplex PCR, and TCRdb holds only the in-frame ones, with some missing. This repertoire shows under 85,000 clones, 96% found once; its top ten account for roughly 0.3%. Sequencing input: T cells isolated from PBMCs. All receptors derive from a human donor in good health. Each CDR3 is given with its conserved first and last residue. A D gene is named only where the DNA matches it firmly. Size tells how often a clone was seen (once, few, many) or the class of an expanded clone, and some rows leave it out.

TRBV28	.	TRBJ1-2	13	once	CASSDTGNYGYTF	TGTGCCAGCAGTGATACAGGGAACTATGGCTACACCTTC
TRBV4-1	TRBD2	TRBJ2-7	14	.	CASSQKSAGAEQYF	TGCGCCAGCAGCCAAAAATCTGCGGGAGCCGAGCAGTACTTC
TRBV2	.	TRBJ1-2	14	.	CASRGQVLNYGYTF	TGTGCCAGCAGGGGACAAGTACTTAACTATGGCTACACCTTC
TRBV10-3	TRBD1	TRBJ1-5	15	.	CATLGRTGDNQPQHF	TGTGCCACTTTGGGTAGGACAGGGGACAATCAGCCCCAGCATTTT
TRBV30	.	TRBJ2-1	15	.	CAWVQGRSSYNEQFF	TGTGCCTGGGTACAGGGGAGGAGCTCCTACAATGAGCAGTTCTTC
TRBV11-2	TRBD1	TRBJ2-7	17	.	CASSPAGYRDSSYEQYF	TGTGCCAGCAGCCCCGCGGGTTATAGGGACAGCTCCTACGAGCAGTACTTC
TRBV4-1	TRBD2	TRBJ2-3	16	.	CASSQEGLAGVNTQYF	TGCGCCAGCAGCCAGGAAGGACTAGCGGGAGTGAATACGCAGTATTTT
TRBV30	.	TRBJ1-1	13	.	CAWSPVINTEAFF	TGTGCCTGGAGCCCAGTCATAAACACTGAAGCTTTCTTT
TRBV7-2	TRBD1	TRBJ1-2	17	.	CASSPLEGQSGYYGYTF	TGTGCCAGCAGCCCACTAGAGGGACAGTCGGGTTACTATGGCTACACCTTC
TRBV4-3	TRBD1	TRBJ1-5	15	.	CASSQDRGLGQPQHF	TGCGCCAGCAGCCAAGACAGGGGGCTGGGTCAGCCCCAGCATTTT
TRBV5-4	TRBD2	TRBJ2-7	17	.	CASSKPGLAGSSYEQYF	TGTGCCAGCAGCAAACCGGGACTAGCGGGCAGCTCCTACGAGCAGTACTTC
TRBV4-1	.	TRBJ1-1	17	.	CASSQRRRLGTFSEAFF	TGCGCCAGCAGCCAAAGAAGGAGACTCGGGACATTCAGTGAAGCTTTCTTT
TRBV28	TRBD1	TRBJ1-2	15	.	CASLDDRGFHYGYTF	TGTGCCAGTCTGGACGACAGGGGTTTCCATTATGGCTACACCTTC
TRBV14	TRBD1	TRBJ2-7	16	.	CASSQEHTGGLYEQYF	TGTGCCAGCAGCCAAGAACACACAGGGGGCTTGTACGAGCAGTACTTC
TRBV27	.	TRBJ1-2	16	.	CASSPLDKTGFYGYTF	TGTGCCAGCAGTCCTTTAGATAAGACAGGATTCTATGGCTACACCTTC
TRBV7-9	TRBD1	TRBJ1-5	13	once	CASSRTGGQPQHF	TGTGCCAGCAGCCGGACAGGGGGTCAGCCCCAGCATTTT
TRBV11-2	TRBD1	TRBJ2-3	16	once	CASSFRTGSLTDTQYF	TGTGCCAGCAGCTTCCGGACAGGGTCCCTTACAGATACGCAGTATTTT
TRBV7-2	TRBD1	TRBJ2-3	17	.	CASSLSTGGTSTDTQYF	TGTGCCAGCAGCCTAAGTACAGGGGGTACTAGCACAGATACGCAGTATTTT
TRBV7-2	TRBD1	TRBJ2-7	14	.	CASRGRGQGGEQYF	TGTGCCAGCAGGGGAAGGGGGCAGGGTGGCGAGCAGTACTTC
TRBV2	.	TRBJ1-1	13	.	CASSPRGAAEAFF	TGTGCCAGCAGTCCGCGTGGGGCCGCTGAAGCTTTCTTT
TRBV9	.	TRBJ2-3	14	.	CASSVGLSTDTQYF	TGTGCCAGCAGCGTAGGTCTCAGCACAGATACGCAGTATTTT
TRBV6-5	TRBD1	TRBJ2-7	15	.	CASSYSHGDSYEQYF	TGTGCCAGCAGTTACTCACATGGGGACAGCTACGAGCAGTACTTC
TRBV30	.	TRBJ2-5	11	.	CACREDETQYF	TGTGCCTGTCGAGAAGATGAGACCCAGTACTTC
TRBV30	.	TRBJ2-1	12	.	CAWSVQRTRQFF	TGTGCCTGGAGTGTACAGAGGACTCGGCAGTTCTTC
TRBV7-9	TRBD1	TRBJ2-3	15	once	CASSPQGSLTDTQYF	TGTGCCAGCAGCCCACAGGGGTCATTGACAGATACGCAGTATTTT
TRBV6-5	.	TRBJ2-7	15	.	CASSSPGRELYEQYF	TGTGCCAGCAGTTCCCCCGGACGGGAACTCTACGAGCAGTACTTC
TRBV5-4	.	TRBJ2-7	14	.	CASSGTGSDYEQYF	TGTGCCAGCAGCGGGACCGGGAGTGACTACGAGCAGTACTTC
TRBV5-6	.	TRBJ2-7	13	.	CASSYYPPYEQYF	TGTGCCAGCAGCTACTATCCACCCTACGAGCAGTACTTC
TRBV7-8	TRBD1	TRBJ1-5	16	.	CASSSGQGFLNQPQHF	TGTGCCAGCAGCTCGGGACAGGGTTTCCTGAATCAGCCCCAGCATTTT
TRBV15	.	TRBJ2-1	11	.	CATSSINEQFF	TGTGCCACCAGCAGTATAAATGAGCAGTTCTTC
TRBV28	.	TRBJ2-7	13	once	CASGLTESYEQYF	TGTGCCAGCGGGCTTACAGAATCCTACGAGCAGTACTTC
TRBV28	.	TRBJ2-7	15	.	CASSPQQGRYYEQYF	TGTGCCAGCAGTCCCCAACAGGGGAGGTACTACGAGCAGTACTTC
TRBV7-9	TRBD1	TRBJ2-7	16	.	CASSLGSGGPYDEQYF	TGTGCCAGCAGCTTAGGGTCAGGGGGACCCTACGACGAGCAGTACTTC
TRBV27	TRBD1	TRBJ2-7	16	.	CASSPNDRGYPYEQYF	TGTGCCAGCAGTCCCAATGACAGGGGATACCCCTACGAGCAGTACTTC
TRBV28	.	TRBJ1-1	17	.	CASSLPGGVGSYHEAFF	TGTGCCAGCAGTCTCCCCGGGGGGGTCGGATCCTACCATGAAGCTTTCTTT
TRBV7-6	TRBD2	TRBJ2-3	16	.	CASSLALAGESDTQYF	TGTGCCAGCAGCTTAGCGCTAGCGGGAGAATCAGATACGCAGTATTTT
TRBV4-1	.	TRBJ2-7	14	.	CASSGGTDSYEQYF	TGCGCCAGCAGCGGCGGGACAGACTCCTACGAGCAGTACTTC
TRBV5-6	TRBD1	TRBJ2-5	16	.	CASSFGLDRVAETQYF	TGTGCCAGCAGCTTCGGACTGGACAGGGTGGCTGAGACCCAGTACTTC
TRBV18	TRBD2	TRBJ2-2	16	.	CASSPRLAGNTGELFF	TGTGCCAGCTCTCCAAGACTAGCGGGGAACACCGGGGAGCTGTTTTTT
TRBV27	TRBD2	TRBJ2-7	16	.	CASSFGLVAGGYEQYF	TGTGCCAGCAGTTTTGGTTTGGTAGCGGGAGGTTACGAGCAGTACTTC
TRBV28	.	TRBJ1-2	13	once	CASSFHRSRSYTF	TGTGCCAGCAGTTTCCACAGAAGCAGGAGCTACACCTTC
TRBV18	TRBD1	TRBJ2-7	15	.	CASSPPGQGGHEQYF	TGTGCCAGCTCACCACCGGGACAGGGTGGGCACGAGCAGTACTTC
TRBV21-1	.	TRBJ2-7	12	.	CASDKREYEQYF	TGTGCCAGTGACAAGCGGGAATACGAGCAGTACTTC
TRBV7-9	TRBD2	TRBJ2-3	14	.	CASSFGTSMDTQYF	TGTGCCAGCAGCTTCGGGACTAGCATGGATACGCAGTATTTT
TRBV29-1	TRBD2	TRBJ2-1	16	.	CSVDGTRVISYNEQFF	TGCAGCGTTGATGGGACTAGGGTAATCAGTTACAATGAGCAGTTCTTC
TRBV14	TRBD1	TRBJ2-7	12	.	CASSPDRERQYF	TGTGCCAGCAGTCCGGACAGGGAGAGACAGTACTTC
TRBV30	.	TRBJ1-5	12	once	CAWSAGGQPQHF	TGTGCCTGGAGTGCAGGCGGGCAGCCCCAGCATTTT
TRBV5-5	.	TRBJ2-1	15	.	CASSRDLSSYNEQFF	TGTGCCAGCAGCCGAGACTTAAGCTCCTACAATGAGCAGTTCTTC
TRBV6-5	TRBD2	TRBJ2-7	14	.	CASTLPRGAIEQYF	TGTGCCAGCACCCTACCGCGGGGGGCAATTGAGCAGTACTTC
TRBV10-2	.	TRBJ2-6	19	.	CASSVFGAGTATGANVLTF	TGCGCCAGCAGTGTTTTCGGTGCGGGGACAGCTACTGGGGCCAACGTCCTGACTTTC
TRBV9	.	TRBJ2-7	13	.	CASSAGRSEQQYF	TGTGCCAGCAGCGCCGGGAGAAGTGAGCAGCAGTACTTC
TRBV6-1	TRBD2	TRBJ2-1	16	.	CASSEREAGELDEQFF	TGTGCCAGCAGTGAAAGAGAAGCGGGAGAGTTGGATGAGCAGTTCTTC
TRBV2	TRBD1	TRBJ1-3	15	few	CASSFDRGQGNTIYF	TGTGCCAGCAGTTTCGACAGGGGGCAAGGAAACACCATATATTTT
TRBV7-9	TRBD1	TRBJ1-5	16	.	CASSSPGQGLHQPQHF	TGTGCCAGCAGCTCTCCGGGACAGGGGCTACATCAGCCCCAGCATTTT
TRBV5-1	.	TRBJ2-6	15	once	CASTQVISGANVLTF	TGCGCCAGCACACAGGTCATCTCTGGGGCCAACGTCCTGACTTTC